Below, 6 T cell receptor beta chains from the same sample are listed, as sequenced in a study of blood T cell repertoires in COVID-19 (dated by TCRdb to between 2020 and 2021). The library was prepared using the immunoSEQ multiplex PCR assay. The immuneACCESS repertoire file appears here via TCRdb, limited to in-frame rearrangements. These files lack a portion of the clones; in checked studies, under half of the deficit traces to unresolved V genes, and the cause of the others is not known. The table for this sample lists 260,000 or so clones; around four fifths of them were counted only once. Around 5% of the sample is taken by the ten largest. Sample: peripheral blood. Every receptor here comes from a woman in her seventies with acute or convalescent COVID-19.

The gene calls are TRBV2 and TRBJ1-5; the match to TRBD1 covers 8 bases. Germline V gene lookup returns CDR1 SNHLY and CDR2 FYNNEI. V shed 4 bases, J shed 3 bases, and the junction held 2 bases outside the gene matches. The CDR3 has 14 residues. The CDR3 loop is CASSGGQDNQPQHF. CDR3 bases: TGTGCCAGCAGTGGGGGACAGGACAATCAGCCCCAGCATTTT.

The chain links TRBV24-1 to TRBJ1-5; 9 bases map to TRBD1. This CDR3 spans 15 amino acids. Per germline, CDR1 KGHDR and CDR2 SFDVKD. The trim removed 4 bases at V and 7 bases at J, leaving 7 bases unmatched. The CDR3 loop reads CATSEHGQGSQPQHF. CDR3 sequence (DNA): TGTGCCACCAGTGAACACGGACAGGGGAGCCAGCCCCAGCATTTT.

The chain employs TRBV24-1 and TRBJ2-3; TRBD1 agrees at 8 bases. The CDR3 extends over 18 amino acids. The J segment lost 0 bases and the V segment lost 4 bases, leaving 11 bases of the junction unmatched. Germline CDR1 reads KGHDR; CDR2 reads SFDVKD. The CDR3 protein is CATSEWGDRGSSTDTQYF. CDR3 in DNA: TGTGCCACCAGTGAGTGGGGAGACAGGGGCTCTAGCACAGATACGCAGTATTTT.

The chain couples TRBV7-2 to TRBJ1-6, with TRBD1 identical over 11 bases. The CDR3 runs 16 residues. The V gene's germline CDR1 is SGHTA and CDR2 FQGNSA. The V gene end was trimmed by 5 bases and the J gene end by 6 bases; junction bases not matched to a gene: 6. In DNA, the CDR3 is TGTGCCAGCAGCCCGCTTGGGACAGGGGGTAATTCACCCCTCCACTTT. Residues: CASSPLGTGGNSPLHF.

V and J are TRBV10-1 and TRBJ2-3; D ambiguous. CDR3 length: 13 residues. Trimming cost V 6 bases and J 4 bases, with 11 bases left between them. Per the germline V gene, CDR1 is WNHNN and CDR2 is SYGVQD (reference sequence). CDR3 nucleotide sequence: TGCGCCAGCAGCGCCCGGGTCGCAGATACGCAGTATTTT. Encoded protein: CASSARVADTQYF.

This clone has just one count. V usage is TRBV19 and J usage is TRBJ1-1; possible D gene TRBD1, 5 bases. Germline assignment: CDR1 LNHDA and CDR2 SQIVND (reference sequence). The CDR3 totals 13 residues. V dropped 4 bases and J dropped 1 base, with 7 bases sitting between them. Here the CDR3 reads CASSRDRNTEAFF. In DNA, the CDR3 is TGTGCCAGTAGTAGAGACAGGAACACTGAAGCTTTCTTT.